Listed below are T cell receptor beta chains from one sample, sequenced in a study of T cells in Graves' hyperthyroidism and ophthalmopathy. TCRdb re-derived calls from the multiplex PCR reads in MiXCR, one entry per CDR3 protein. The data contain hundreds of thousands of distinct CDR3 sequences, approximately 14% of them singletons. Material: blood. These receptors originate from a woman between 18 and 30 years old with Graves' hyperthyroidism. CDR3s include the opening cysteine and the closing phenylalanine or tryptophan. The D gene is left open where the match is weak. The size field is filled for only some rows; it gives once, few, many or a size class.

>TRBJ2-1|.|.|16|TRBV24-1
TGTGCCACCAGTGATTTGGTCGGGGCCAATTACAATGAGCAGTTCTTC
CATSDLVGANYNEQFF
>TRBJ2-7|TRBD2|many|16|TRBV11-2
TGTGCCAGCAGCTTAGCGAGACTAGCGGTTCCCTACGAGCAGTACTTC
CASSLARLAVPYEQYF
>TRBJ2-5|.|.|15|TRBV9
TGTGCCAGCAGCTCGCGGGACCCTAGGGAGGAGACCCAGTACTTC
CASSSRDPREETQYF
>TRBJ2-1|TRBD2|.|15|TRBV7-9
TGTGCCAGCAGCTTAGAACTAGCGGGACTAGGTGAGCAGTTCTTC
CASSLELAGLGEQFF
>TRBJ1-2|.|many|15|TRBV15
TGTGCCACCAGCAGAGATCTAGGAGCCGGGTATGGCTACACCTTC
CATSRDLGAGYGYTF
>TRBJ2-2|.|.|14|TRBV2
TGTGCCAGCAGTGGGGGCAGGGTATCGGGGGAGCTGTTTTTT
CASSGGRVSGELFF
>TRBJ1-1|TRBD1|.|11|TRBV12-5
TGTGCTAGTGGACAGGGGACTGAAGCTTTCTTT
CASGQGTEAFF
>TRBJ2-1|TRBD2|.|17|TRBV7-3
TGTGCCAGCAGCTTAGCTAGCGGGAATAAGTATGACAATGAGCAGTTCTTC
CASSLASGNKYDNEQFF
>TRBJ1-6|TRBD1|.|17|TRBV5-5
TGTGCCAGCAGCTTGGACGGGACAGGGAAACGCAATTCACCCCTCCACTTT
CASSLDGTGKRNSPLHF
>TRBJ2-2|TRBD2|.|16|TRBV24-1
TGTGCCACCAGTGATCCGACTAGCGGGAGACCCGGGGAGCTGTTTTTT
CATSDPTSGRPGELFF
>TRBJ2-1|TRBD1|few|16|TRBV4-1
TGCGCCAGCAGCCGAACCGGGACAGGGATTTACAATGAGCAGTTCTTC
CASSRTGTGIYNEQFF
>TRBJ2-3|.|few|13|TRBV6-1
TGTGCCAGCGCACGGGTTGGGATAGATACGCAGTATTTT
CASARVGIDTQYF
>TRBJ2-7|.|few|13|TRBV6-1
TGTGCCAGCAGCGGACGGACGACCTACGAGCAGTACTTC
CASSGRTTYEQYF
>TRBJ2-5|.|few|15|TRBV7-2
TGTGCCAGCAGCCGGGGGGCCACGTACCAAGAGACCCAGTACTTC
CASSRGATYQETQYF
>TRBJ1-5|.|many|14|TRBV18
TGTGCCAGCTCCCCAGGTTGGGGCAATCAGCCCCAGCATTTT
CASSPGWGNQPQHF
>TRBJ1-2|.|.|14|TRBV3-1
TGTGCCAGCAGCCAAGTGAGGGGGAGCTGTGGCTACACCTTC
CASSQVRGSCGYTF
>TRBJ1-4|.|.|14|TRBV28
TGTGCCAGCAGTTTAATGGGGGGGGGGGAAAAACTGTTTTTT
CASSLMGGGEKLFF
>TRBJ1-1|.|many|15|TRBV7-9
TGTGCCAGCAGGGCCGCTGGACGGATGAACACTGAAGCTTTCTTT
CASRAAGRMNTEAFF
>TRBJ1-5|.|many|15|TRBV12-3/TRBV12-4
TGTGCCAGCAGCCTGACCGGAATTAGCAATCAGCCCCAGCATTTT
CASSLTGISNQPQHF
>TRBJ2-1|TRBD2|many|15|TRBV20-1
TGCAGTGCTTGGAGGGGCGGGAGCGCCTACAATGAGCAGTTCTTC
CSAWRGGSAYNEQFF
>TRBJ2-1|TRBD2|.|15|TRBV12-3/TRBV12-4
TGTGCCAGCAGTCGACTAGCGGGAGTTGACAATGAGCAGTTCTTC
CASSRLAGVDNEQFF
>TRBJ2-5|.|.|14|TRBV9
TGTGCCAGCAGCAAATGGGCGGGGAGGGAGACCCAGTACTTC
CASSKWAGRETQYF
>TRBJ2-1|TRBD2|few|16|TRBV5-5
TGTGCCAGCAGCTTGCAGGGCGGGGGTTGGTACAATGAGCAGTTCTTC
CASSLQGGGWYNEQFF
>TRBJ2-5|.|many|14|TRBV19
TGTGCCAGTAGTGGAGGGCCGGAGGCGGAGACCCAGTACTTC
CASSGGPEAETQYF
>TRBJ2-5|.|many|14|TRBV13
TGTGCCAGCAGCTTGTCCTTCAAACAAGAGACCCAGTACTTC
CASSLSFKQETQYF
>TRBJ2-7|.|.|16|TRBV6-1
TGTGCCAGCAGTCCCTACCGGGCCTTGACTTCCTACGAGCAGTACTTC
CASSPYRALTSYEQYF
>TRBJ2-3|TRBD2|.|13|TRBV30
TGTGCCTGGGGGACTAGCCCCACAGATACGCAGTATTTT
CAWGTSPTDTQYF
>TRBJ1-5|TRBD1|.|21|TRBV11-3
TGTGCCAGCAGCCTCCTTCGGGGACAGGGGGTAAAATTACCGAGCAATCAGCCCCAGCATTTT
CASSLLRGQGVKLPSNQPQHF
>TRBJ2-1|TRBD1|many|14|TRBV18
TGTGCCAGCTCACTGGGGACAGGGTTTAATGAGCAGTTCTTC
CASSLGTGFNEQFF
>TRBJ1-5|.|.|18|TRBV19
TGTGCCAGTAGTCCCCTGGGGGGAGCCGTATATAGCAATCAGCCCCAGCATTTT
CASSPLGGAVYSNQPQHF
>TRBJ2-3|.|few|11|TRBV30
TGTGCCTGGAGTCAGGGAAATACGCAGTATTTT
CAWSQGNTQYF
>TRBJ1-1|.|many|13|TRBV30
TGTGCCTGGTCCCTCCAGGGCGGTACTGAAGCTTTCTTT
CAWSLQGGTEAFF
>TRBJ2-7|.|few|15|TRBV4-1
TGCGCCAGCAGCCAAGAAAGTAGCATCCAGGGCGAGCAGTACTTC
CASSQESSIQGEQYF
>TRBJ2-3|.|many|21|TRBV27
TGTGCCAGCAATCCCCTGGGCCGGGGACCGACACCGGTCACTAGCACAGATACGCAGTATTTT
CASNPLGRGPTPVTSTDTQYF
>TRBJ1-5|TRBD1|few|16|TRBV6-4
TGTGCCAGCAGTTACCAAGTCGGGACAGGGGTGAAGGCCCAGCATTTT
CASSYQVGTGVKAQHF
>TRBJ2-7|TRBD2|many|16|TRBV28
TGTGCCAGCAGTTTAGTAGGAGCGGGAATCTCCTACGAGCAGTACTTC
CASSLVGAGISYEQYF
>TRBJ2-7|.|many|14|TRBV7-9
TGTGCCAGCAGCTTATCAGGACGGCCCCACGAGCAGTACTTC
CASSLSGRPHEQYF
>TRBJ1-1|.|.|11|TRBV30
TGTGCCTGGAGTTTAGCAGGGGAGGCTTTCTTT
CAWSLAGEAFF
>TRBJ2-1|.|.|12|TRBV12-3/TRBV12-4
TGTGCCAGCAGTCGGGGGAAGATTGAGCAGTTCTTC
CASSRGKIEQFF
>TRBJ1-1|.|many|12|TRBV7-9
TGTGCCAGCAGCCCCCCCGGCAGGGAAGCTTTCTTT
CASSPPGREAFF
>TRBJ2-7|TRBD1|.|13|TRBV10-2
TGCGCCAGCGCGCGGGACAGGGGCTACGAGCAGTACTTC
CASARDRGYEQYF